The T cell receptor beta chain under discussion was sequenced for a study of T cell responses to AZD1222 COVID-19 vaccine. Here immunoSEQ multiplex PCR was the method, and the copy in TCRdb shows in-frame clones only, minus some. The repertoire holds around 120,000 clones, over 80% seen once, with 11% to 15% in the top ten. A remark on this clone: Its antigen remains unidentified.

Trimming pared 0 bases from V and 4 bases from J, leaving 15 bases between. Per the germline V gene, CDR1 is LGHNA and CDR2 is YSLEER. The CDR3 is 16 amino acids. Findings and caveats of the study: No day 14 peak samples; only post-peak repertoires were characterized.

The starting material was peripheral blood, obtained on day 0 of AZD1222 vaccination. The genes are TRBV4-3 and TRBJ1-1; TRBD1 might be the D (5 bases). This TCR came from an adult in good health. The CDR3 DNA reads TGCGCCAGCAGCCAAGATCTGGTGGGGGTAATCACTGAAGCTTTCTTT. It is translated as CASSQDLVGVITEAFF.